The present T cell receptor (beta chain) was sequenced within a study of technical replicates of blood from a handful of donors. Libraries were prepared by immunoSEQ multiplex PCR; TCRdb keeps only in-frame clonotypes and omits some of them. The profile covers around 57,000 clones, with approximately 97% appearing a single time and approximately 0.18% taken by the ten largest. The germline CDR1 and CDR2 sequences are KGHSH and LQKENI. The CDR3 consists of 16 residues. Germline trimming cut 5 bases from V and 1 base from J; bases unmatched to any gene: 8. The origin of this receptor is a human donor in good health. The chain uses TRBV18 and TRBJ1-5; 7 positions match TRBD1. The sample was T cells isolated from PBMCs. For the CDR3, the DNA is TGTGCCAGCTCAAAAGACAGGGTCGGGAGCAATCAGCCCCAGCATTTT. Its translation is CASSKDRVGSNQPQHF.